This entry concerns a single T cell receptor beta chain. Germline values: CDR1 SGHNT, CDR2 YYREEE (reference sequence). V lost 4 bases, J lost 2 bases, and 15 bases lay in between. The CDR3 sequence is 15 residues long. A Seattle source enrolled patients during active infection and followed them longitudinally. This sample was included in a study of blood T cell repertoires in COVID-19. Study-wide background: COVID-19 samples collected from the United States, Italy and Spain covered acute and convalescent phases.

TCRdb keeps only in-frame clones here, not all; method: immunoSEQ multiplex PCR. Of 330,000 or so clones listed, around nine tenths are singletons. The V call is TRBV5-4, the J call TRBJ1-1; D ambiguous. The sample taken for sequencing was peripheral blood. The receptor's source is an older woman with COVID-19, enrolled during active disease. The CDR3: CASSIPTAPNTEAFF. CDR3 nucleotides: TGTGCCAGCAGCATACCAACAGCCCCAAACACTGAAGCTTTCTTT.